One and the same sample provided the 10 T cell receptor beta chains below, sequenced in a study of T cells in Graves' hyperthyroidism and ophthalmopathy. The investigators amplified TCR beta CDR3 regions from RNA transcripts. RT-PCR in the first round (using the HTBI primer set) targeted the TCR CDR3. TCRdb re-analysed the multiplex PCR reads in MiXCR, keeping a single row per CDR3 protein. The sample comprises around 600,000 distinct CDR3 sequences, 12% to 15% of which are singletons, and about 6.6% rests with the top ten. Sequencing was carried out using blood. The receptor source for this set is a woman under 30 with Graves' ophthalmopathy.

This clonotype was found many times. This sequence joins TRBV28 and TRBJ2-1, with D possibly being TRBD2 (5 bases). Trimming left V 3 bases short and J 7 bases short, with 19 bases between. CDR3 length equals 16 residues. Germline CDR1 MDHEN, CDR2 SYDVKM. CDR3 DNA: TGTGCCAGCAGTTTTAGATTCGTGGGAGCTAAGAATGAGCAGTTCTTC. Translating gives CASSFRFVGAKNEQFF.

In its sample, this clonotype was seen many times. V gene TRBV20-1 combines with J gene TRBJ2-7; D not certain. Trimming cost V 6 bases and J 4 bases, with 22 bases left between them. The CDR3 is 15 residues long. Per the germline V gene, CDR1 is DFQATT and CDR2 is SNEGSKA (reference sequence). The CDR3 nucleotides read TGCAGTGCCCAGTCTGGGCAGCGCTCCACTTACGAGCAGTACTTC. Amino acid sequence: CSAQSGQRSTYEQYF.

The chain joins TRBV6-5 to TRBJ1-3, with TRBD1 as a possible D gene (6 bases). Looked up from germline, CDR1 is MNHEY and CDR2 is SVGAGI. Trimming pared 0 bases from V and 0 bases from J, leaving 9 bases between. This CDR3 region has 16 residues. The CDR3 loop reads CASSYSQGFSGNTIYF. CDR3 DNA sequence: TGTGCCAGCAGTTACTCACAGGGTTTCTCTGGAAACACCATATATTTT.

This clonotype was seen repeatedly, ten times or more. The rearrangement uses TRBV11-2 and TRBJ1-1, with D perhaps TRBD1 (6 bases). CDR1 and CDR2 (germline): SGHAT, FQNNGV. This CDR3 comprises 16 residues. V lost 4 bases, J lost 0 bases, and 15 bases lay in between. The DNA of the CDR3 is TGTGCCAGCAGCTATAAAACAGGGATACTGAACACTGAAGCTTTCTTT. It codes for CASSYKTGILNTEAFF.

In its sample, this clonotype was seen a few times. V gene TRBV12-3 or TRBV12-4 combines with J gene TRBJ2-5, with TRBD2 identical over 7 bases. J gave up 4 bases and V 4 bases, and 6 bases lay outside the gene matches. The CDR3 runs 14 residues. DNA for the CDR3: TGTGCCAGCAGTTGGGGGAGGGGACGAGAGACCCAGTACTTC. It yields the protein CASSWGRGRETQYF.

This clonotype showed up many times. The chain uses TRBV3-1 and TRBJ2-5; a weak D match, TRBD1 (5 bases). Germline CDR1 LGHDT, CDR2 YNNKEL (reference sequence). CDR3 length: 15 amino acids. Trimming removed 0 bases at V and 2 bases at J, with 10 bases between. CDR3 sequence: CASSQDVTGQETQYF. CDR3 nucleotide sequence: TGTGCCAGCAGCCAAGATGTAACAGGTCAAGAGACCCAGTACTTC.

In its sample, this clonotype was seen a few times. V and J are TRBV6-2 or TRBV6-3 and TRBJ2-1; 11 positions agree with TRBD2. Germline V gives CDR1 MNHEY, CDR2 SVGEGT. This CDR3 is 15 amino acids long. V was pared by 5 bases and J by 9 bases, with 9 bases of the junction left unmatched. CDR3 sequence reads: CASSRLAGPPGEQFF. In nucleotides, the CDR3 is TGTGCCAGCAGTCGACTAGCGGGGCCCCCCGGTGAGCAGTTCTTC.

Ten or more counts support this clonotype. DNA for the CDR3: TGTGCCAGCACCATAACAGGGCCTAACTATGGCTACACCTTC. It is translated as CASTITGPNYGYTF. This sequence joins TRBV6-1 and TRBJ1-2, with D maybe TRBD1 (6 bases). Trimming took off 7 bases at V and 0 bases at J, with 12 bases between the two ends. This CDR3 is 14 amino acids long. The germline gives CDR1 MNHNS, CDR2 SASEGT.

This clonotype was recorded at least ten times. The chain combines TRBV6-1 with TRBJ1-1, with TRBD1 matching 9 bases. The CDR3 contains 13 residues. V trimming: 10 bases; J trimming: 8 bases; junction bases outside the gene matches: 11. The germline V gene encodes CDR1 MNHNS and CDR2 SASEGT. The CDR3 loop reads CATRQGVTGEAFF. The CDR3 region has the DNA TGTGCCACCCGACAGGGGGTTACCGGGGAAGCTTTCTTT.

This clonotype was detected many times. V is TRBV11-2 and J is TRBJ2-7; tentative D call: TRBD2 (6 bases). Germline V lookup: CDR1 SGHAT, CDR2 FQNNGV. The CDR3 length is 14 residues. V lost 1 base and J 3 bases, leaving 10 bases between the germline ends. CDR3 in DNA: TGTGCCAGCAGCTTAGGTAGCGGTATCTACGAGCAGTACTTC. Its protein product is CASSLGSGIYEQYF.